This TCR beta chain derives from a study of identical twins. Notes on the study in general: Within beta out-of-frame sequences, the excess sharing observed between twins was weaker. One should note that invariant MAIT and iNKT cells could partly confound zero-insertion analyses.

Everyone who gave samples was a healthy Caucasian. TCRdb analysed the 5' RACE reads with MiXCR anew, one entry per CDR3 protein. The repertoire holds around 960,000 distinct CDR3 sequences, with over 9% as singletons. A note on this clonotype: Its specificity is not known.

Per germline, CDR1 MNHNS and CDR2 SASEGT. The ends lost 9 bases at V and 3 bases at J; junction bases unmatched: 5. CDR3 size: 13 residues. These data were also filed under a second study, of yellow fever vaccine responses in identical twins. This second study says: The T cell response to vaccination in identical twins was reportedly partly convergent and partly personalized.

Sequencing used PBMCs. The receptor comes from a woman under 30 in good health. V is TRBV6-1 and J is TRBJ2-3, with TRBD2 matching over 8 bases. CDR3 bases: TGTGCCAGTTCGGGGGGGGAGACAGATACGCAGTATTTT. Its protein is CASSGGETDTQYF.